The 21 T cell receptor beta chains below all came from one sample that was sequenced in a study of shared clonotypes between healthy human individuals. The repertoire was sequenced with immunoSEQ multiplex PCR; TCRdb's copy has only in-frame clones and lacks some. The profile shows hundreds of thousands of clones, about 74% of them singletons. The sample was memory CD4+ T cells sorted from blood. Subset: CD45RA-negative fraction. The receptor set was obtained from a woman in her twenties or thirties in good health.

CDR3 in DNA: TGTGCCAGCAGCTTAGGTCCTAGTCGGGTGAACGAGCAGTACTTC. Translating gives CASSLGPSRVNEQYF. The chain is built from TRBV7-6 and TRBJ2-7; D is uncertain. With 1 base removed from V and 5 bases from J, the gap between germline ends came to 15 bases. The germline gives CDR1 SGHVS, CDR2 FNYEAQ. The CDR3 runs to 15 residues.

This clone was detected a few times. This chain uses TRBV5-1 with TRBJ2-5; perhaps TRBD2 as D (6 bases). Trimming shortened V by 1 base and J by 5 bases, and 18 bases separated the two germline ends. Looked up from germline, CDR1 is SGHRS and CDR2 is YFSETQ. The CDR3 has 16 residues. CDR3 coding DNA: TGCGCCAGCAGCTTGAATGCGGAGGGCCGTGGGGAGACCCAGTACTTC. Protein sequence: CASSLNAEGRGETQYF.

The CDR3 protein is CASSEEGARGGTDTQYF. The CDR3 DNA follows: TGTGCCAGCAGTGAGGAAGGGGCCCGCGGGGGAACAGATACGCAGTATTTT. V and J are TRBV25-1 and TRBJ2-3; 7 bases agree with TRBD2. This CDR3 is built from 17 residues. With 3 bases clipped from V and 3 bases from J, the junction kept 12 bases outside the gene matches. Germline CDR1 reads MGHDK; CDR2 reads SYGVNS.

The J gene is TRBJ1-4, the V gene TRBV28; unclear D gene. Trimming shortened V by 5 bases and J by 0 bases, and 10 bases separated the two germline ends. Per germline, CDR1 MDHEN and CDR2 SYDVKM. The CDR3 loop spans 15 amino acids. Here the CDR3 DNA reads TGTGCCAGCAGTCCACATCCGGCAACTAATGAAAAACTGTTTTTT. Translated: CASSPHPATNEKLFF.

Only a few counts were recorded for this clone. The chain couples TRBV2 to TRBJ2-7, with 13 bases matching TRBD2. Germline-derived CDR1 and CDR2 are SNHLY and FYNNEI. The V gene end was trimmed by 2 bases and the J gene end by 3 bases; junction bases not matched to a gene: 1. CDR3 size: 15 residues. Here the CDR3 DNA reads TGTGCCAGCAGTGAATGGACTAGCGGGAGCTACGAGCAGTACTTC. The encoded protein is CASSEWTSGSYEQYF.

This clone appeared a single time. The V gene is TRBV28, the J gene TRBJ2-1; D possibly matches TRBD1 or TRBD2 (5 bases each). Trimming cost V 6 bases and J 9 bases, with 21 bases left between them. CDR3 length: 15 amino acids. CDR1 is MDHEN, CDR2 SYDVKM, per germline. CDR3 bases: TGTGCCAGCAGACGGGGCATAGACTATACACGTGAGCAGTTCTTC. This codes for CASRRGIDYTREQFF.

In its sample, this clone was seen a few times. The V and J genes are TRBV21-1 and TRBJ1-5; TRBD1 reflects the table's D call only, with no check against the DNA. TRBV21-1 counts as a pseudogene. The CDR3 is 12 residues long. The CDR3 region is CASSTQGQPQHF. CDR3 nucleotides: TGTGCCAGCAGCACTCAGGGCCAGCCCCAGCATTTT.

The chain couples TRBV7-9 to TRBJ2-7, with TRBD1 matching over 9 bases. After removal of 6 bases from V and 2 bases from J, the junction contained 2 bases not matched to a gene. The CDR3 runs 13 residues. Germline CDR1 is SEHNR and CDR2 is FQNEAQ (reference sequence). CDR3 region: CASRGQGTYEQYF. CDR3 DNA: TGTGCCAGCAGGGGACAGGGAACCTACGAGCAGTACTTC.

This chain connects TRBV6-9 to TRBJ1-5; D is possibly TRBD1 (6 bases). CDR1 and CDR2 from the germline V gene are MNHGY and SVAAGI. This CDR3 spans 14 amino acids. V lost 7 bases and J 1 base, leaving 11 bases between the germline ends. The CDR3 DNA is TGTGCCAGCACCTTGGACAGAAGCAATCAGCCCCAGCATTTT. It translates to CASTLDRSNQPQHF.

The chain joins TRBV5-6 to TRBJ1-2; D gene uncertain. The CDR3 covers 15 residues. Germline V gives CDR1 SGHDT, CDR2 YYEEEE. V lost 2 bases, J lost 4 bases, and 15 bases lay in between. CDR3 in amino acids: CASSFQQRSIYGYTF. For the CDR3, the DNA is TGTGCCAGCAGCTTTCAACAGAGGAGTATCTATGGCTACACCTTC.

The V call is TRBV5-1, the J call TRBJ2-1, with 7 bases aligning to TRBD2. V was clipped by 0 bases and J by 9 bases; unmatched bases: 6. From germline, CDR1 is SGHRS and CDR2 YFSETQ. This CDR3 has 14 amino acids. The CDR3 DNA reads as TGCGCCAGCAGCTTGGCGGCGGGAGTTCGTGAGCAGTTCTTC. Amino acid sequence: CASSLAAGVREQFF. Full variable domain (missing parts from reference TRBV5-1 and TRBJ2-1): KAGVTQTPRYLIKTRGQQVTLSCSPISGHRSVSWYQQTPGQGLQFLFEYFSETQRNKGNFPGRFSGRQFSNSRSEMNVSTLELGDSALYLCASSLAAGVREQFFGPGTRLTVL.

The CDR3 loop reads CASSPSWDTTYEQYF. DNA of the CDR3: TGTGCCAGCAGCCCCAGCTGGGACACCACCTACGAGCAGTACTTC. The chain links TRBV9 to TRBJ2-7, with D perhaps TRBD1 (6 bases). This CDR3 is 15 amino acids long. Germline V lookup: CDR1 SGDLS, CDR2 YYNGEE. With 4 bases removed from V and 2 bases from J, the gap between germline ends came to 16 bases.

The J gene is TRBJ1-1, the V gene TRBV28; 11 bases fit TRBD1. Germline V gene sequence: CDR1 MDHEN, CDR2 SYDVKM. The CDR3 has 17 amino acids. V lost 2 bases and J lost 5; bases outside the gene matches: 10. Here the CDR3 reads CASSLLRRTGGATEAFF. CDR3 DNA sequence: TGTGCCAGCAGTTTACTTAGGCGGACAGGGGGCGCGACTGAAGCTTTCTTT.

This clone was seen more than once but under ten times. The V call is TRBV2, the J call TRBJ1-5; 9 positions agree with TRBD1. The junction had 5 bases not matched to a gene; V was cut back by 3 bases and J by 8 bases. This CDR3 region has 14 residues. Germline CDR1 is SNHLY and CDR2 is FYNNEI. The DNA of the CDR3 is TGTGCCAGCAGTGAGGGGACAGGGAATAAGCCCCAGCATTTT. This sequence encodes CASSEGTGNKPQHF.

The chain uses TRBV29-1 and TRBJ2-5; 7 bases line up with TRBD2. Germline lookup yields CDR1 SQVTM and CDR2 ANQGSEA. CDR3 size: 14 residues. The DNA of the CDR3 is TGCACCCACTATTTGCGGGAGATCCAAGAGACCCAGTACTTC. The encoded protein is CTHYLREIQETQYF.

This rearrangement joins TRBV5-6 to TRBJ2-1; possibly TRBD2 for D (6 bases). CDR1 and CDR2 from the germline V gene are SGHDT and YYEEEE. This CDR3 contains 15 residues. The V end lost 2 bases, the J end lost 1 base, and 10 bases lay between the germline ends. CDR3 sequence reads: CASSLTGGSYNEQFF. The CDR3 DNA is TGTGCCAGCAGCTTAACCGGGGGATCCTACAATGAGCAGTTCTTC.

The chain recombines TRBV2 with TRBJ2-7, with a tentative D call TRBD2 (6 bases). Germline V lookup: CDR1 SNHLY, CDR2 FYNNEI. Trimming shortened V by 7 bases and J by 3 bases, and 13 bases separated the two germline ends. The CDR3 is made up of 13 amino acids. The CDR3 DNA reads TGTGCCAGCATGGCAAGCGGGCTCTACGAGCAGTACTTC. Its protein product is CASMASGLYEQYF.

In this sample, this clone turned up once. The chain combines TRBV11-2 with TRBJ1-2; no clear D gene. Germline CDR1 reads SGHAT; CDR2 reads FQNNGV. The CDR3 runs to 14 residues. V lost 5 bases and J lost 4, with 14 bases in between. The CDR3, as DNA: TGTGCCAGCAGCCCGGACGCGGGGTCCTATGGCTACACCTTC. This gives the protein CASSPDAGSYGYTF.

The V gene is TRBV7-7, the J gene TRBJ2-1; D possibly corresponds to TRBD2 (7 bases). CDR1 and CDR2 (germline): SSHAT, FNYEAQ (reference sequence). Trimming removed 1 base at V and 2 bases at J, with 9 bases between. CDR3 length: 15 amino acids. The CDR3 DNA follows: TGTGCCAGCAGCTTAGAGGGGGGGGCCTACAATGAGCAGTTCTTC. This codes for CASSLEGGAYNEQFF.

This clone was seen once. A far larger clone is just one base off, so this is likely a read error. Other nucleotide sequences in the sample specify the same CDR3. The V and J genes are TRBV7-9 and TRBJ2-3; D not certain. The CDR3 totals 11 residues. Looked up from germline, CDR1 is SEHNR and CDR2 is FQNEAQ (reference sequence). V was shortened by 5 bases and J by 2 bases, with 2 bases between the two germline ends. The CDR3 region is CASSNTDTQYF. In DNA, the CDR3 is TGTGCCAGCAGCAACACAGATACGCAGTATTTT.

This chain links TRBV19 with TRBJ2-7; 11 bases fit TRBD2. With 8 bases clipped from V and 1 base from J, the junction kept 10 bases outside the gene matches. The germline CDR1 and CDR2 sequences are LNHDA and SQIVND (reference sequence). The CDR3 has 16 amino acids. The CDR3 DNA is TGTGCCAGTGGAGAGGCCGGGACTAGCGGATCCTACGAGCAGTACTTC. Translation gives CASGEAGTSGSYEQYF. The entire variable domain, with the rest obtained from reference TRBV19 and TRBJ2-7, is as follows: DGGITQSPKYLFRKEGQNVTLSCEQNLNHDAMYWYRQDPGQGLRLIYYSQIVNDFQKGDIAEGYSVSREKKESFPLTVTSAQKNPTAFYLCASGEAGTSGSYEQYFGPGTRLTVT.